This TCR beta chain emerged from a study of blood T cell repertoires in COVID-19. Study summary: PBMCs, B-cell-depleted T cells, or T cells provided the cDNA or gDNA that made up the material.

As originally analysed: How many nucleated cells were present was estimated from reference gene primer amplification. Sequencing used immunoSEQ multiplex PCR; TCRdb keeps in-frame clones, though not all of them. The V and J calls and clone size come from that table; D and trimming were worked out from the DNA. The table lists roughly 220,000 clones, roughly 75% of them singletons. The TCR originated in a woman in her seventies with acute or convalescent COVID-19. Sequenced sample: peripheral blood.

The CDR3 nucleotides read TGTGCCAGCAGTGGCGGGGGACTAGCGGGCCGGGGGACCCAGTACTTC. This translates into CASSGGGLAGRGTQYF. This chain joins TRBV6-1 and TRBJ2-5; 12 positions agree with TRBD2. The V gene end was trimmed by 4 bases and the J gene end by 7 bases; junction bases not matched to a gene: 10. The CDR3 sequence is 16 residues long. CDR1 is MNHNS and CDR2 is SASEGT in the germline V gene.